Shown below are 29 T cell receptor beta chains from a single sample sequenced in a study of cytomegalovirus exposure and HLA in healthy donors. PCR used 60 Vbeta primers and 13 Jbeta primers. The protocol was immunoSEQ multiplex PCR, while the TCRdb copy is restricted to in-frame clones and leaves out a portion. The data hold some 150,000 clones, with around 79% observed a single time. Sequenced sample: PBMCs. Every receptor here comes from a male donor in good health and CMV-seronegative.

The CDR3 DNA sequence: TGTGCCAGTAGTATCCGGGCAGGAGGAGGCAATCAGCCCCAGCATTTT. This encodes CASSIRAGGGNQPQHF. The V and J genes are TRBV19 and TRBJ1-5; D is unresolved. The ends were cut back, 3 bases at V and 2 bases at J, with 14 bases in the middle. Looked up from germline, CDR1 is LNHDA and CDR2 is SQIVND (reference sequence). The CDR3 runs to 16 residues.

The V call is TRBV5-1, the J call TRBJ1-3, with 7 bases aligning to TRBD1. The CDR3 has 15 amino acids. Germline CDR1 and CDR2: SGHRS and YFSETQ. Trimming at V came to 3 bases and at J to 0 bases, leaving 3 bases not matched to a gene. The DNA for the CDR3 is TGCGCCAGCAGCTCACAGGGGATCTCTGGAAACACCATATATTTT. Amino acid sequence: CASSSQGISGNTIYF.

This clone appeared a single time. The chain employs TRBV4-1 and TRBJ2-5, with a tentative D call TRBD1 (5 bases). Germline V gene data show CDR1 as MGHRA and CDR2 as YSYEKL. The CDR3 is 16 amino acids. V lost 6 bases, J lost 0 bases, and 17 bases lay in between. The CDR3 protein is CASRFDFDSHQETQYF. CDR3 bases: TGCGCCAGCAGATTCGACTTCGACAGTCACCAAGAGACCCAGTACTTC.

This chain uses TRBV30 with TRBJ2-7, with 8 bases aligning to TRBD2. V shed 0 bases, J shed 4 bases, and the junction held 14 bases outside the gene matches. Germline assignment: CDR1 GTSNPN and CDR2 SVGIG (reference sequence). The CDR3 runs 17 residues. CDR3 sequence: CAWSVPPPGLGRYEQYF. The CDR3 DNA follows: TGTGCCTGGAGTGTACCTCCCCCGGGACTAGGACGGTACGAGCAGTACTTC.

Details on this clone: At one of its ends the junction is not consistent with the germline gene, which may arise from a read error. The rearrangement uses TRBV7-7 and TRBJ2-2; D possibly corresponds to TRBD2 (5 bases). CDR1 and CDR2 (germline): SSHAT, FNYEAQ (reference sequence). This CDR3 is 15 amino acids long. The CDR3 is CASSSSGVATGELFF. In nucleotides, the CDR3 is TGTGCTAGCAGCTCCTCCGGGGTTGCCACCGGGGAGCTGTTTTTT.

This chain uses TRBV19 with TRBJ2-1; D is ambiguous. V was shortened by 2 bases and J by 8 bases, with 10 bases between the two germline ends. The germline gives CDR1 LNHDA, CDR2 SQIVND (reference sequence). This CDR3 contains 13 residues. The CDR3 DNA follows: TGTGCCAGTAGTATACCAGGCAGACATGAGCAGTTCTTC. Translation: CASSIPGRHEQFF.

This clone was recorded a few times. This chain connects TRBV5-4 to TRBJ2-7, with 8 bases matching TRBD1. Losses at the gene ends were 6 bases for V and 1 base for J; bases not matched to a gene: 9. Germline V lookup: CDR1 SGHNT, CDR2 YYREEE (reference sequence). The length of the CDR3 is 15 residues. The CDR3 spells CASTSRDRMSYEQYF. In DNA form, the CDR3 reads TGTGCCAGCACCTCCCGGGACAGGATGTCCTACGAGCAGTACTTC.

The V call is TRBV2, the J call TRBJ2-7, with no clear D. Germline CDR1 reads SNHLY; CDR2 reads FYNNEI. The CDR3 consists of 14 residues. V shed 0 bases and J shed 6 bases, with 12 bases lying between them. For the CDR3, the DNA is TGTGCCAGCAGTGAAGCTCATGAGGTGGGCGAGCAGTACTTC. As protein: CASSEAHEVGEQYF.

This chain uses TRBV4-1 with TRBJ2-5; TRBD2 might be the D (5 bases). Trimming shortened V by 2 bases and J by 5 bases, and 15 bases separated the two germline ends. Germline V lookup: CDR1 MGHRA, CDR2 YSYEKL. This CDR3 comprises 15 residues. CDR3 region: CASSQQALEQETQYF. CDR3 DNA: TGCGCCAGCAGCCAACAGGCACTAGAACAGGAGACCCAGTACTTC.

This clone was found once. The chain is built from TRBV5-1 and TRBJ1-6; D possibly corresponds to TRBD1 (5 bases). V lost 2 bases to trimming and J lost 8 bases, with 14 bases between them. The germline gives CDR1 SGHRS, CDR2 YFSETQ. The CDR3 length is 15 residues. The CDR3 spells CASSFGASGDSPLHF. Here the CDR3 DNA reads TGCGCCAGCAGCTTCGGGGCCTCGGGAGATTCACCCCTCCACTTT.

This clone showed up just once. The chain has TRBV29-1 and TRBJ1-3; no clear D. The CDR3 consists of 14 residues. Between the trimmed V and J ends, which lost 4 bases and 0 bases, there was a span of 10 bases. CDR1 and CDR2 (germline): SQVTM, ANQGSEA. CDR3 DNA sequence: TGCAGCGTTGTCACCGGGAACTCTGGAAACACCATATATTTT. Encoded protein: CSVVTGNSGNTIYF.

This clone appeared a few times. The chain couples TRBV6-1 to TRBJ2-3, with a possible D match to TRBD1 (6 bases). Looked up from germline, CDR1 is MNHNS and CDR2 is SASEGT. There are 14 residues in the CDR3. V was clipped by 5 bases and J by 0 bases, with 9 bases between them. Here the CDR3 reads CASSRQASTDTQYF. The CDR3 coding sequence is TGTGCCAGCAGTCGACAGGCCAGCACAGATACGCAGTATTTT.

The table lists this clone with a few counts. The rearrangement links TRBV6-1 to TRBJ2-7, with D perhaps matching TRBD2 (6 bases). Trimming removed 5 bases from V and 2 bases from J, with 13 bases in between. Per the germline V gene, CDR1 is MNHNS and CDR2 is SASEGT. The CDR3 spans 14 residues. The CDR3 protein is CASSSPGLPYEQYF. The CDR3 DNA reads TGTGCCAGCAGTTCCCCGGGACTCCCCTACGAGCAGTACTTC.

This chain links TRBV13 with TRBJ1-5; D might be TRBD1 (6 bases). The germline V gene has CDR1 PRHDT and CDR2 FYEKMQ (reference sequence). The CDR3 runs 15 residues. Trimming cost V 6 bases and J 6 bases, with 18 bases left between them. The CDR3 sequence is CASSIQGRVAQPQHF. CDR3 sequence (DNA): TGTGCCAGCAGTATACAGGGCAGGGTCGCTCAGCCCCAGCATTTT.

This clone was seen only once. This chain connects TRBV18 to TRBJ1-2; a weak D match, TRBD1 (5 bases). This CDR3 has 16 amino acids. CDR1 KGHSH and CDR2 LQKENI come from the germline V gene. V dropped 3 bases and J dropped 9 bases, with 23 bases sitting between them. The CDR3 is CASSPPLRQTWYRYTF. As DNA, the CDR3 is TGTGCCAGCTCACCCCCCCTCCGACAGACATGGTACCGCTACACCTTC. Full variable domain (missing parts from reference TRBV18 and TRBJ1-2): NAGVMQNPRHLVRRRGQEARLRCSPMKGHSHVYWYRQLPEEGLKFMVYLQKENIIDESGMPKERFSAEFPKEGPSILRIQQVVRGDSAAYFCASSPPLRQTWYRYTFGSGTRLTVV.

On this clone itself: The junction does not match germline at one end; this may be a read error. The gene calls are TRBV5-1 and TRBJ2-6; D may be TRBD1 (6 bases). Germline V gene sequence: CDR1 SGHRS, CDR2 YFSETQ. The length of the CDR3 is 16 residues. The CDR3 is CARSFYRDTGANVLTF. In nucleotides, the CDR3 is TGCGCCCGCAGCTTTTACAGGGACACTGGGGCCAACGTCCTGACTTTC.

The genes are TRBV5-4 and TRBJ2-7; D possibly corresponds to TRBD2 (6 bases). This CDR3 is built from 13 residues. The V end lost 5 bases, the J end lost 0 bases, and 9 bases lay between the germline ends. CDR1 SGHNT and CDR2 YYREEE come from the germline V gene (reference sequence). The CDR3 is CASRGRDSYEQYF. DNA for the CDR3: TGTGCCAGCAGGGGGCGGGACTCCTACGAGCAGTACTTC.

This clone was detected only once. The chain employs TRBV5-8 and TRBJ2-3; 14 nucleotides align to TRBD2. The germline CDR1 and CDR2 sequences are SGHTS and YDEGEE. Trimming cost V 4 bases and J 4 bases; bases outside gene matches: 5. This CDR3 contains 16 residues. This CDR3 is CASSGGLAGVPDTQYF. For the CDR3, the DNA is TGTGCCAGCAGCGGGGGACTAGCGGGAGTCCCAGATACGCAGTATTTT.

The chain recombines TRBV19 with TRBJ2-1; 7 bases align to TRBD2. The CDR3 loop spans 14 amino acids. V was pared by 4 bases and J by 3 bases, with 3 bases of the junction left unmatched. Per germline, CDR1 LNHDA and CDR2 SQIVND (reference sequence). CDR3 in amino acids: CASSSGSIYNEQFF. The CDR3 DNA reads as TGTGCCAGTAGTAGCGGGAGTATCTACAATGAGCAGTTCTTC.

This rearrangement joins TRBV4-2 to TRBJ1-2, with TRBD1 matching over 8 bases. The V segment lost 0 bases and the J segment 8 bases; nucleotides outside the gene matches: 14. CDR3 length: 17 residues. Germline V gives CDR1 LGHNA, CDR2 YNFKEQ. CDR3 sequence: CASSQDPPFQGAQGYTF. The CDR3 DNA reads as TGTGCCAGCAGCCAAGACCCGCCCTTCCAGGGGGCGCAAGGCTACACCTTC.

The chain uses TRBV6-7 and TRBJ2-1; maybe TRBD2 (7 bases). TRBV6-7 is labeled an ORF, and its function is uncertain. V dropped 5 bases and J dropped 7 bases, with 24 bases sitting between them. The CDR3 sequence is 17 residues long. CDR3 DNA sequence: TGTGCCAGCAGTCACAGGGCGGGACTACCCGTCCTAAATGAGCAGTTCTTC. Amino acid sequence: CASSHRAGLPVLNEQFF.

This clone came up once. The CDR3 sequence: CASSAPGLASSEQYF. The CDR3 region has the DNA TGTGCCAGTAGTGCCCCGGGACTAGCGAGTTCCGAGCAGTACTTC. The gene calls are TRBV19 and TRBJ2-5; 10 bases line up with TRBD2. With the DNA end fitting TRBJ2-7 better, the J assignment may be wrong. The CDR3 covers 15 residues. The V gene's germline CDR1 is LNHDA and CDR2 SQIVND (reference sequence).

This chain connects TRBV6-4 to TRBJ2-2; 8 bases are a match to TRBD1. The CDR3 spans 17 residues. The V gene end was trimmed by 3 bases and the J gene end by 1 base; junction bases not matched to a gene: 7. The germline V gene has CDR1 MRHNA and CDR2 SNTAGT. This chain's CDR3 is CASSEGPGQVNTGELFF. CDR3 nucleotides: TGTGCCAGCAGTGAGGGTCCGGGACAGGTGAACACCGGGGAGCTGTTTTTT.

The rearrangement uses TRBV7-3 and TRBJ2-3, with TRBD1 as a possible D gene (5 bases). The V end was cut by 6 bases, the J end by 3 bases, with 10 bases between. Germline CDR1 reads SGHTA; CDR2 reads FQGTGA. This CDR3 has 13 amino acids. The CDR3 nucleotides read TGTGCCAGCAGGGCGCAGGGAACAGATACGCAGTATTTT. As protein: CASRAQGTDTQYF.

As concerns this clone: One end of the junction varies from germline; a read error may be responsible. The CDR3 spells CSSSDRPLMNTEAFF. The CDR3 DNA reads as TGTTCCAGCAGTGACAGGCCTCTCATGAACACTGAAGCTTTCTTT. V gene TRBV6-1 combines with J gene TRBJ1-1; D perhaps matches TRBD1 (6 bases). The CDR3 has 15 amino acids. The V gene's germline CDR1 is MNHNS and CDR2 SASEGT.

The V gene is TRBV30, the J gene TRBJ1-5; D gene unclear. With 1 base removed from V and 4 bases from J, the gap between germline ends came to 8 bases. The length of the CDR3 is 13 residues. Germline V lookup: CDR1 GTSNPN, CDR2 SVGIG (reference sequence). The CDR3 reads CAWSEDTNQPQHF. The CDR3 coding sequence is TGTGCCTGGAGTGAAGACACAAATCAGCCCCAGCATTTT.

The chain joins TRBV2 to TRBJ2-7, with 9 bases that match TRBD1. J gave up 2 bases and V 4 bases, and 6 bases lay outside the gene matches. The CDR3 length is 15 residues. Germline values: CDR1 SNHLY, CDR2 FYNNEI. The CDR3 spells CASSVGGQGTYEQYF. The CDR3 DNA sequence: TGTGCCAGCAGTGTAGGCGGACAGGGGACCTACGAGCAGTACTTC. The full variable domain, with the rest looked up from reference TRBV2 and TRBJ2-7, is EPEVTQTPSHQVTQMGQEVILRCVPISNHLYFYWYRQILGQKVEFLVSFYNNEISEKSEIFDDQFSVERPDGSNFTLKIRSTKLEDSAMYFCASSVGGQGTYEQYFGPGTRLTVT.

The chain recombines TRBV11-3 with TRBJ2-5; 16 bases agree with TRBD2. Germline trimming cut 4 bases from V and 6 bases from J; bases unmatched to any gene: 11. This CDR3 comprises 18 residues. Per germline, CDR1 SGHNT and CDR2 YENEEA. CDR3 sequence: CASSSGTSGRAGSQTQYF. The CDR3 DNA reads TGTGCCAGCAGCTCCGGGACTAGCGGGAGGGCCGGGTCTCAGACCCAGTACTTC.

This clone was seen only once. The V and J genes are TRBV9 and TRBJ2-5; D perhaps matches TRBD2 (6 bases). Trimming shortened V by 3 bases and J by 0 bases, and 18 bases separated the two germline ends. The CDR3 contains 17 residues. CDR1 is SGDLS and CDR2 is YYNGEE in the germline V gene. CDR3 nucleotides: TGTGCCAGCAGCGGTGGCCCCGGGGGATCTTACCAAGAGACCCAGTACTTC. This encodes CASSGGPGGSYQETQYF. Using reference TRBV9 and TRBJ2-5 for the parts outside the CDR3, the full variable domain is DSGVTQTPKHLITATGQRVTLRCSPRSGDLSVYWYQQSLDQGLQFLIQYYNGEERAKGNILERFSAQQFPDLHSELNLSSLELGDSALYFCASSGGPGGSYQETQYFGPGTRLLVL.